These 18 T cell receptor beta chains came from one sample sequenced in a study of T cells in Graves' hyperthyroidism and ophthalmopathy. RNA transcripts gave rise to amplified TCR beta CDR3 regions. HTBI primers were used for first-round RT-PCR of the TCR CDR3. TCRdb reprocessed the multiplex PCR reads with MiXCR, giving one entry per CDR3 protein. The sample includes under 400,000 distinct CDR3 sequences, 15% to 20% of them seen just once. The sample taken for sequencing was blood. The receptors derive from a woman aged 40 to 50 with Graves' ophthalmopathy.

The chain employs TRBV12-3 or TRBV12-4 and TRBJ2-7; maybe TRBD1 (6 bases). The CDR3 has 15 residues. V shed 3 bases and J shed 0 bases, with 12 bases lying between them. The CDR3 loop is CASSFEGHFSYEQYF. CDR3 coding DNA: TGTGCCAGCAGTTTTGAGGGACACTTCTCCTACGAGCAGTACTTC.

This clonotype was seen at least ten times. The chain couples TRBV5-6 to TRBJ2-7; TRBD1 aligns across 7 bases. This CDR3 has 13 amino acids. CDR1 is SGHDT, CDR2 YYEEEE, per germline. The ends lost 4 bases at V and 2 bases at J; junction bases unmatched: 3. This CDR3 reads CASSPTGAYEQYF. In nucleotides, the CDR3 is TGTGCCAGCAGCCCCACAGGGGCCTACGAGCAGTACTTC.

The chain has TRBV6-2 or TRBV6-3 and TRBJ2-7; 14 bases agree with TRBD2. V shed 4 bases and J 5 bases; nucleotides not matched to a gene: 10. The length of the CDR3 is 17 residues. The V gene's germline CDR1 is MNHEY and CDR2 SVGEGT. In nucleotides, the CDR3 is TGTGCCAGCAGTTTGGGGACTAGCGGGAGAGGGATTAACGAGCAGTACTTC. Translation gives CASSLGTSGRGINEQYF.

The table lists this clonotype with many counts. This rearrangement joins TRBV25-1 to TRBJ2-7; the D is unclear. V lost 5 bases to trimming and J lost 4 bases, with 15 bases between them. This CDR3 has 14 amino acids. CDR1 and CDR2 (germline): MGHDK, SYGVNS. CDR3 protein: CASSSGPPRYEQYF. CDR3 in DNA: TGTGCCAGCAGTTCTGGGCCCCCGAGGTACGAGCAGTACTTC.

The V gene is TRBV9, the J gene TRBJ2-2, with D unresolved. The V gene's germline CDR1 is SGDLS and CDR2 YYNGEE. The CDR3 covers 17 residues. V dropped 4 bases and J dropped 6 bases, with 22 bases sitting between them. CDR3 sequence reads: CASSPSFGRAGAGELFF. CDR3 DNA: TGTGCCAGCAGCCCCTCTTTTGGACGTGCTGGCGCCGGGGAGCTGTTTTTT. Complete variable domain (other parts from reference TRBV9 and TRBJ2-2): DSGVTQTPKHLITATGQRVTLRCSPRSGDLSVYWYQQSLDQGLQFLIQYYNGEERAKGNILERFSAQQFPDLHSELNLSSLELGDSALYFCASSPSFGRAGAGELFFGEGSRLTVL.

This clonotype was observed many times. The chain links TRBV20-1 to TRBJ2-2; D is perhaps TRBD1 (5 bases). V was trimmed by 1 base and J by 1 base, leaving 7 bases between them. Per the germline V gene, CDR1 is DFQATT and CDR2 is SNEGSKA (reference sequence). The CDR3 runs 14 residues. CDR3 coding DNA: TGCAGTGCTAGAGGGCAGGGGAACACCGGGGAGCTGTTTTTT. This sequence encodes CSARGQGNTGELFF.

This clonotype came up many times. CDR3 nucleotide sequence: TGTGCCAGCAGTCACGGACCAGCCTACGAGCAGTACTTC. Its translation is CASSHGPAYEQYF. The J gene is TRBJ2-7, the V gene TRBV12-3 or TRBV12-4; D is undetermined. V was trimmed by 5 bases and J by 2 bases, leaving 10 bases between them. The CDR3 loop spans 13 amino acids.

The chain is built from TRBV12-3 or TRBV12-4 and TRBJ1-1, with 8 bases aligning to TRBD1. This CDR3 has 15 amino acids. Trimming took 3 bases from V and 4 from J; bases not matched to a gene: 7. CDR3 region: CASSFGTGFPTEAFF. The CDR3 DNA reads TGTGCCAGCAGTTTTGGGACAGGCTTTCCCACTGAAGCTTTCTTT.

This clonotype occurred many times. The genes are TRBV30 and TRBJ1-1, with D maybe TRBD1 (5 bases). Trimming cost V 4 bases and J 4 bases, with 13 bases left between them. Germline lookup yields CDR1 GTSNPN and CDR2 SVGIG (reference sequence). The CDR3 is 13 residues long. Here the CDR3 reads CAWTRSGGTEAFF. As DNA, the CDR3 is TGTGCCTGGACTCGTTCCGGGGGCACTGAAGCTTTCTTT.

The sample holds many counts of this clonotype. V usage is TRBV28 and J usage is TRBJ2-6; D remains ambiguous. V lost 2 bases, J lost 0 bases, and 5 bases lay in between. CDR3 length: 15 residues. The germline V gene encodes CDR1 MDHEN and CDR2 SYDVKM. CDR3 protein: CASSLTRSGANVLTF. CDR3 in DNA: TGTGCCAGCAGTTTAACGCGCTCTGGGGCCAACGTCCTGACTTTC.

Many counts were recorded for this clonotype. This sequence joins TRBV24-1 and TRBJ2-7, with D perhaps TRBD1 (5 bases). Trimming stripped 1 base from V and 6 bases from J, with 21 bases between. The CDR3 contains 17 residues. Per germline, CDR1 KGHDR and CDR2 SFDVKD. CDR3 DNA sequence: TGTGCCACCAGTGATTTCTCCCGACGGCAGGGTCTGATCGAGCAGTACTTC. Its protein product is CATSDFSRRQGLIEQYF.

In its sample, this clonotype was seen many times. The J gene is TRBJ2-1, the V gene TRBV15, with 10 nucleotides matching TRBD2. CDR3 length: 18 amino acids. V gave up 4 bases and J gave up 7 bases; unmatched junction bases: 16. Germline V gene data show CDR1 as LNHNV and CDR2 as YYDKDF (reference sequence). The CDR3 region has the DNA TGTGCCACCAGCATCTCTCGAGTCTGGGCTAGCGGGAGAAATGAGCAGTTCTTC. Amino acid sequence: CATSISRVWASGRNEQFF. Filled out from reference TRBV15 and TRBJ2-1, the complete variable domain reads DAMVIQNPRYQVTQFGKPVTLSCSQTLNHNVMYWYQQKSSQAPKLLFHYYDKDFNNEADTPDNFQSRRPNTSFCFLDIRSPGLGDTAMYLCATSISRVWASGRNEQFFGPGTRLTVL.

The sample holds a few counts of this clonotype. This chain connects TRBV28 to TRBJ1-6, with D perhaps matching TRBD1 (6 bases). Trimming took 5 bases from V and 8 from J, leaving 22 bases between them. Germline V gene sequence: CDR1 MDHEN, CDR2 SYDVKM. The CDR3 runs 17 residues. CDR3 sequence reads: CASSQQGLGLGYSPLHF. DNA for the CDR3: TGTGCCAGCAGTCAACAGGGATTAGGCCTCGGTTATTCACCCCTCCACTTT.

This clonotype was counted a few times. The V gene is TRBV27, the J gene TRBJ2-2, with a tentative D call TRBD2 (5 bases). This CDR3 comprises 16 residues. The V gene's germline CDR1 is MNHEY and CDR2 SMNVEV (reference sequence). V lost 7 bases to trimming and J lost 2 bases, with 17 bases between them. The CDR3 sequence is CASIVASGSNTGELFF. DNA for the CDR3: TGTGCCAGCATAGTTGCCTCGGGATCTAACACCGGGGAGCTGTTTTTT.

At least ten counts were recorded for this clonotype. V is TRBV20-1 and J is TRBJ2-5; D may be TRBD1 or TRBD2 (6 bases each). The length of the CDR3 is 14 residues. Germline V CDR1 and CDR2: DFQATT, SNEGSKA (reference sequence). V lost 6 bases and J 4 bases, leaving 18 bases between the germline ends. This chain's CDR3 is CSALATWGAETQYF. DNA for the CDR3: TGCAGTGCCCTGGCGACTTGGGGGGCAGAGACCCAGTACTTC.

This clonotype was seen at least ten times. This rearrangement joins TRBV2 to TRBJ2-4; 13 positions agree with TRBD2. Looked up from germline, CDR1 is SNHLY and CDR2 is FYNNEI. V shed 8 bases, J shed 0 bases, and the junction held 13 bases outside the gene matches. The CDR3 is 19 residues long. The CDR3 sequence: CASGSLGLAGQLAKNIQYF. CDR3 bases: TGTGCCAGCGGATCCCTGGGACTAGCGGGACAGCTAGCCAAAAACATTCAGTACTTC.

This clonotype was seen repeatedly, ten times or more. The J gene is TRBJ2-2, the V gene TRBV19, with 7 positions matching TRBD2. The CDR3 has 17 amino acids. V shed 3 bases, J shed 4 bases, and the junction held 11 bases outside the gene matches. Germline V lookup: CDR1 LNHDA, CDR2 SQIVND (reference sequence). CDR3 DNA: TGTGCCAGTAGTATGAGGGCGACTAGCACGGGCACCGGGGAGCTGTTTTTT. It encodes CASSMRATSTGTGELFF.

This clonotype was detected many times. This chain connects TRBV6-1 to TRBJ2-7; 9 nucleotides agree with TRBD1. The V gene's germline CDR1 is MNHNS and CDR2 SASEGT. The ends lost 7 bases at V and 5 bases at J; junction bases unmatched: 12. This CDR3 contains 15 residues. The CDR3 nucleotides read TGTGCCAGCAACTCAGGGGGACAGGGATTTGACGAGCAGTACTTC. Translated: CASNSGGQGFDEQYF.